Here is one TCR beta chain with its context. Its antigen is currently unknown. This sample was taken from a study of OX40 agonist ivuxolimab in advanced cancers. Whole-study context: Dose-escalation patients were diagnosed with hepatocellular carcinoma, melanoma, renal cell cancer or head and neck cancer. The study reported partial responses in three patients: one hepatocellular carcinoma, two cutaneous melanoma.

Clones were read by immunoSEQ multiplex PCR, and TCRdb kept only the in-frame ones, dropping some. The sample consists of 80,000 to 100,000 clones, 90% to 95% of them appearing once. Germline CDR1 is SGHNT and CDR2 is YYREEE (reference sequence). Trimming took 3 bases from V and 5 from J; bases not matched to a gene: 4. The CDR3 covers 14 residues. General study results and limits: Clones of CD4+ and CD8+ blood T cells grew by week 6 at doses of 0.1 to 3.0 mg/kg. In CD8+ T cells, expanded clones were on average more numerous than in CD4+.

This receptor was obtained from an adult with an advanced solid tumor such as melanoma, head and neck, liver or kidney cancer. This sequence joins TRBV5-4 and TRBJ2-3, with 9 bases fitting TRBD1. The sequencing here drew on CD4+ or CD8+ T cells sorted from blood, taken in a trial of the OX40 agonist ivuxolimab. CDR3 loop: CASSWDRARDTQYF. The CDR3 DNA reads TGTGCCAGCAGCTGGGACAGGGCAAGAGATACGCAGTATTTT.